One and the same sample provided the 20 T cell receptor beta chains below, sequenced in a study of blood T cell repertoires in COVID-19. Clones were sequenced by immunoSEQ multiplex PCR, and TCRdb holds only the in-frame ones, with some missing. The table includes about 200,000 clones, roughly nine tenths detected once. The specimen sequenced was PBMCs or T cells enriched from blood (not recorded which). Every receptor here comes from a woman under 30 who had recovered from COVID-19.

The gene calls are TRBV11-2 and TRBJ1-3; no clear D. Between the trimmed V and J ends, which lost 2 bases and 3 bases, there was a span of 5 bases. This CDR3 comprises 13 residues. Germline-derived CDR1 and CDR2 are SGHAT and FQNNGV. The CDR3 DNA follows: TGTGCCAGCAGCTTATCGGGTGGAAACACCATATATTTT. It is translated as CASSLSGGNTIYF.

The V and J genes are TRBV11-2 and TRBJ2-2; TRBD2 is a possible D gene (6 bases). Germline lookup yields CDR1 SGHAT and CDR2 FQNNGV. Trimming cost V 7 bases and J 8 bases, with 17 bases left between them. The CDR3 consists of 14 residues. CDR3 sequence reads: CASNYGGAPGELFF. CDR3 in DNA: TGTGCCAGCAACTACGGAGGGGCTCCTGGGGAGCTGTTTTTT.

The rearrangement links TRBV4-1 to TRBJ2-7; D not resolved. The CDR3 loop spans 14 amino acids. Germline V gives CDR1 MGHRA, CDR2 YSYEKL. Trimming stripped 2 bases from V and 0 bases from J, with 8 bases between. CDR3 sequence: CASSQFVSSYEQYF. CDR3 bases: TGCGCCAGCAGCCAATTCGTTAGCTCCTACGAGCAGTACTTC.

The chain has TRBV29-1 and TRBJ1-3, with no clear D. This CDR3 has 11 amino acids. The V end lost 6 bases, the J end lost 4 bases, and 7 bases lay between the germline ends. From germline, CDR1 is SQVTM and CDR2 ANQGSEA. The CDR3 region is CSVSRGNTIYF. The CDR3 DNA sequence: TGCAGCGTATCCAGAGGAAACACCATATATTTT.

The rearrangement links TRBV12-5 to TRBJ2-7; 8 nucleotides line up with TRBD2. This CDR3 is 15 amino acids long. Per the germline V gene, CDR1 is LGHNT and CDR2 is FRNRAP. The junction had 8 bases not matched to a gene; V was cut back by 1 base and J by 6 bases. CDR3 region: CASGLGTSPWVEQYF. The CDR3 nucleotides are TGTGCTAGTGGTTTGGGGACTAGCCCCTGGGTCGAGCAGTACTTC.

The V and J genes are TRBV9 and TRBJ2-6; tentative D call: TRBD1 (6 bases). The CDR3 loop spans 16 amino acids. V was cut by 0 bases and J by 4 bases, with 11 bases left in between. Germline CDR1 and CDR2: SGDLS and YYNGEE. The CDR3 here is CASSVGGLSGANVLTF. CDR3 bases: TGTGCCAGCAGCGTAGGGGGGCTATCCGGGGCCAACGTCCTGACTTTC.

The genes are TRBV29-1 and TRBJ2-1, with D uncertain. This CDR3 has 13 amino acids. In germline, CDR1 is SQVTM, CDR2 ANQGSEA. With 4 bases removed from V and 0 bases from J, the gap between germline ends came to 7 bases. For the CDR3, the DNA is TGCAGCGTTGTGGCAGTCTCCTACAATGAGCAGTTCTTC. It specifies CSVVAVSYNEQFF.

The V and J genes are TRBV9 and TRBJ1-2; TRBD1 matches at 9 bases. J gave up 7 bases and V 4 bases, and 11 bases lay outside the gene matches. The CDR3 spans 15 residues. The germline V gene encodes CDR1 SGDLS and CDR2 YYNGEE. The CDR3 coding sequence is TGTGCCAGCAGCCCTCCACCCGGGACAGGGATTGGCTACACCTTC. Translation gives CASSPPPGTGIGYTF.

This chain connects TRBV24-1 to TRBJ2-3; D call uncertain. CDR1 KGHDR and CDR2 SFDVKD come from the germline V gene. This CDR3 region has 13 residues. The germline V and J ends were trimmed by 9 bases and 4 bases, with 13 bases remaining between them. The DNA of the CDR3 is TGTGCCACCTCCTTCGCGATGGCAGATACGCAGTATTTT. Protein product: CATSFAMADTQYF.

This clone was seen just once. The chain's CDR3 is CASSVKVSGGAGETQYF. The CDR3 DNA is TGTGCCAGCAGTGTAAAGGTTAGCGGGGGGGCCGGAGAGACCCAGTACTTC. The chain is built from TRBV2 and TRBJ2-5, with TRBD2 matching 11 bases. The CDR3 loop spans 17 amino acids. V lost 4 bases, J lost 4 bases, and 11 bases stayed unmatched. Germline V gives CDR1 SNHLY, CDR2 FYNNEI. Based on the CDR3 plus reference TRBV2 and TRBJ2-5, the full variable domain is EPEVTQTPSHQVTQMGQEVILRCVPISNHLYFYWYRQILGQKVEFLVSFYNNEISEKSEIFDDQFSVERPDGSNFTLKIRSTKLEDSAMYFCASSVKVSGGAGETQYFGPGTRLLVL.

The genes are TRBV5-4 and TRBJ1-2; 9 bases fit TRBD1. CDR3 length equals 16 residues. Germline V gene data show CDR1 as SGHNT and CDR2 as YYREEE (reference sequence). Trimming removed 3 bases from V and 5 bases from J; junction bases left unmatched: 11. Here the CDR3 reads CASSSYDRGNLYGYTF. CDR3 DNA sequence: TGTGCCAGCAGCTCCTACGACAGGGGGAATTTGTATGGCTACACCTTC.

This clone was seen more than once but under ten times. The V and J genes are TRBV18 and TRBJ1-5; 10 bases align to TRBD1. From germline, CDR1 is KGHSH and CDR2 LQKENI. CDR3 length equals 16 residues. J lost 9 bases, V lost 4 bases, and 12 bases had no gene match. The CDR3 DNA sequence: TGTGCCAGCTCACTAACTGGGACAGGGGAACCCCGGCCCCAGCATTTT. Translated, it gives CASSLTGTGEPRPQHF.

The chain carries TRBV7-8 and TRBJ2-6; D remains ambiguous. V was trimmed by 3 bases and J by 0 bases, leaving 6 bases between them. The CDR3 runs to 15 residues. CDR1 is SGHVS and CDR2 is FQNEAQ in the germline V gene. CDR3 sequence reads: CASSFSDSGANVLTF. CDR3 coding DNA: TGTGCCAGCAGCTTTTCAGACTCTGGGGCCAACGTCCTGACTTTC.

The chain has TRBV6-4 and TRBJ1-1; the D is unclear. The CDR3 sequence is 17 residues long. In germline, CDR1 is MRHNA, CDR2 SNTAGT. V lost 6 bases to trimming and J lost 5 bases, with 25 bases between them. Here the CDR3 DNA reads TGTGCCAGCAGGAGGGATAGGAACTACCTAGTAGGGACTGAAGCTTTCTTT. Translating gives CASRRDRNYLVGTEAFF.

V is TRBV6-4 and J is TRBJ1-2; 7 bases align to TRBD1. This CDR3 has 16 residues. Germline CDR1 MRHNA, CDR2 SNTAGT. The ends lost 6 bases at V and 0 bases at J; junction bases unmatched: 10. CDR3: CASRPGTDSANYGYTF. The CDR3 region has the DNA TGTGCCAGCAGGCCCGGGACAGACTCAGCTAACTATGGCTACACCTTC.

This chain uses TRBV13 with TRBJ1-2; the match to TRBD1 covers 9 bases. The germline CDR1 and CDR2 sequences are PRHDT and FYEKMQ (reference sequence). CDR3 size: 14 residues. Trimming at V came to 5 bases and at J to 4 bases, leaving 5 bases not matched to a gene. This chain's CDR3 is CASSRRDRVYGYTF. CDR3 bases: TGTGCCAGCAGCAGACGGGACAGGGTCTATGGCTACACCTTC.

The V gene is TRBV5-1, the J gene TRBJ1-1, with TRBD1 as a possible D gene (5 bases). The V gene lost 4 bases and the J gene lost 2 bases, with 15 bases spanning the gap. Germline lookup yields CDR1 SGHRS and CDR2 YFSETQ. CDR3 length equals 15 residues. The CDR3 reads CASSINGGDNTEAFF. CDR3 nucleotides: TGCGCCAGCAGCATAAACGGGGGGGATAACACTGAAGCTTTCTTT.

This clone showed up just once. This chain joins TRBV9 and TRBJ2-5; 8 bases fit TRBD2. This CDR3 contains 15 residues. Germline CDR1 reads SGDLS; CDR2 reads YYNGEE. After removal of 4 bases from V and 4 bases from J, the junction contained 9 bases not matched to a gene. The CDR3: CASSQTGTRGETQYF. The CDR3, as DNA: TGTGCCAGCAGCCAAACCGGGACTAGAGGAGAGACCCAGTACTTC.

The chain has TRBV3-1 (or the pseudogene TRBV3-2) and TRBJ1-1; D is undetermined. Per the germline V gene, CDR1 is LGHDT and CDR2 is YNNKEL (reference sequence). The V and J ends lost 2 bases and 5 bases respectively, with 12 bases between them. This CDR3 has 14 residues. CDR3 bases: TGTGCCAGCAGCCAACGGGGTGATATTACTGAAGCTTTCTTT. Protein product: CASSQRGDITEAFF.

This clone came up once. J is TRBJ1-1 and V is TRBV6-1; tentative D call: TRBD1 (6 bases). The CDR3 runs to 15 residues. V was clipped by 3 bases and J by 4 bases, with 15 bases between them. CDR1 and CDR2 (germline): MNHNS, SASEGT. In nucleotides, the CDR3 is TGTGCCAGCAGTGAGGAAGAGGGAGGGGGCACTGAAGCTTTCTTT. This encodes CASSEEEGGGTEAFF.